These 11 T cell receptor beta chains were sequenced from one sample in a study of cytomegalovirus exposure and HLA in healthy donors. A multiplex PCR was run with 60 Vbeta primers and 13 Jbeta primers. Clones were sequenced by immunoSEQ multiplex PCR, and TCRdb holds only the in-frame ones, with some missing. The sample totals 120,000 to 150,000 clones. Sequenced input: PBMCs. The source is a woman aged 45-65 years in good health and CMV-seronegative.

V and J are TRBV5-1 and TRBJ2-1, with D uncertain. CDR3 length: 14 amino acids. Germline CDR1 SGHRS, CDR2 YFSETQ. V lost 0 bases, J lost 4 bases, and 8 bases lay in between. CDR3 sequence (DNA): TGCGCCAGCAGCTTGGCCGAGCCTTACAATGAGCAGTTCTTC. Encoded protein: CASSLAEPYNEQFF.

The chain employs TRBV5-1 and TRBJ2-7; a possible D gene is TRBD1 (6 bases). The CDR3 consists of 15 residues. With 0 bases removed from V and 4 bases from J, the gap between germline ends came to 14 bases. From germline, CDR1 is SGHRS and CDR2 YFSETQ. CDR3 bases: TGCGCCAGCAGCTTGGGATGGGGCAGGGGTTACGAGCAGTACTTC. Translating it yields CASSLGWGRGYEQYF.

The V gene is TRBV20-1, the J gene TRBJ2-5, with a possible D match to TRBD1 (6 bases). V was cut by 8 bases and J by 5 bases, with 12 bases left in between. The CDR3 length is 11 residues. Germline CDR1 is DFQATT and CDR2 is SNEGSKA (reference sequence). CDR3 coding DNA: TGCAGTAAACAGGGTGGGGAGACCCAGTACTTC. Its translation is CSKQGGETQYF.

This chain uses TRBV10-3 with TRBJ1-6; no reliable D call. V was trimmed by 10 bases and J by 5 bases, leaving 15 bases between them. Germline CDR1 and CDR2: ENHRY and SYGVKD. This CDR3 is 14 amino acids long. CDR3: CATVKEADNSPLHF. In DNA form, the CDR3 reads TGTGCCACCGTCAAGGAGGCAGATAATTCACCCCTCCACTTT.

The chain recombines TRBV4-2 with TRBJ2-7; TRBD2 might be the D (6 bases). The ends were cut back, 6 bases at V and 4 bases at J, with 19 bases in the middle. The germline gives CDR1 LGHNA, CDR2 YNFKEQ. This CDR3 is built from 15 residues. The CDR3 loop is CASRLRDLITYEQYF. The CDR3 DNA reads TGTGCCAGCAGACTTCGGGACTTGATTACATACGAGCAGTACTTC.

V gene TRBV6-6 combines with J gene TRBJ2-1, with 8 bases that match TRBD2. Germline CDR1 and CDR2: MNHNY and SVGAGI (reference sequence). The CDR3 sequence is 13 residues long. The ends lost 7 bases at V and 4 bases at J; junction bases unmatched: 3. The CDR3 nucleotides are TGTGCCAGCAAACTAGCGGCATACAATGAGCAGTTCTTC. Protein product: CASKLAAYNEQFF.

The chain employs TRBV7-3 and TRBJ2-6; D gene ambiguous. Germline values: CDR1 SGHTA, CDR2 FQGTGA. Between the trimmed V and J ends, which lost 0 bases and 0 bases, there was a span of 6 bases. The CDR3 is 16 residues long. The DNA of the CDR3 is TGTGCCAGCAGCTTAACAGCCACCTCTGGGGCCAACGTCCTGACTTTC. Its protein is CASSLTATSGANVLTF.

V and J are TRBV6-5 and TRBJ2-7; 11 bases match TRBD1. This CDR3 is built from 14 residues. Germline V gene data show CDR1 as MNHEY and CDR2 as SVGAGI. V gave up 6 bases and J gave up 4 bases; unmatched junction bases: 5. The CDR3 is CASRRGQGAYEQYF. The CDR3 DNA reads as TGTGCCAGCAGGCGCGGACAGGGGGCTTACGAGCAGTACTTC.

CDR3 bases: TGTGCCATCAACTCGGGGGGGGAGGGCTATGGCTACACCTTC. Translated, it gives CAINSGGEGYGYTF. This chain links TRBV10-3 with TRBJ1-2; the D gene is possibly TRBD1 (5 bases). The germline V and J ends were trimmed by 7 bases and 4 bases, with 16 bases remaining between them. Germline CDR1 ENHRY, CDR2 SYGVKD. The CDR3 runs 14 residues.

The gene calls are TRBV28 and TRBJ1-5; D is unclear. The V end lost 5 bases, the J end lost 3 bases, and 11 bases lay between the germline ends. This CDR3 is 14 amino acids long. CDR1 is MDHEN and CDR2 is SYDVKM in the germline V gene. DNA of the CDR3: TGTGCCAGCAGTCCCCGGGTCGCCAATCAGCCCCAGCATTTT. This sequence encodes CASSPRVANQPQHF.

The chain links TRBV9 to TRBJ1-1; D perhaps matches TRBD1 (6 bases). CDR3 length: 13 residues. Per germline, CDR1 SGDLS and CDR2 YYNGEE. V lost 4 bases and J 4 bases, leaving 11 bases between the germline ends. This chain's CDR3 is CASSSKDSTEAFF. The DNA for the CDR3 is TGTGCCAGCAGCTCAAAGGACAGCACTGAAGCTTTCTTT.